This T cell receptor beta chain was sequenced during a study of T cells in Graves' hyperthyroidism and ophthalmopathy. Between the trimmed V and J ends, which lost 4 bases and 5 bases, there was a span of 11 bases. The CDR3 length is 13 residues. Germline loops: CDR1 LGHDT, CDR2 YNNKEL (reference sequence). Each diagnosis was grounded in clinical symptoms, serum thyroxine and TRAb, thyroid ultrasound, and orbital computed tomography. TCR beta CDR3 sequences were amplified from RNA transcripts. First-round RT-PCR targeting the TCR CDR3 was performed with the HTBI primer set. TCRdb processed the multiplex PCR reads anew with MiXCR; each CDR3 protein has one entry. The data hold approximately 270,000 distinct CDR3 sequences, with more than 14% observed a single time.

The source of this sequence is a middle-aged woman with Graves' hyperthyroidism that later progressed to Graves' ophthalmopathy. This sequence joins TRBV3-1 and TRBJ2-5, with D hard to call. Sequencing input: blood. CDR3 sequence (DNA): TGTGCCAGCAGCCCCTTGACTGGGGAGACCCAGTACTTC. Translation gives CASSPLTGETQYF.